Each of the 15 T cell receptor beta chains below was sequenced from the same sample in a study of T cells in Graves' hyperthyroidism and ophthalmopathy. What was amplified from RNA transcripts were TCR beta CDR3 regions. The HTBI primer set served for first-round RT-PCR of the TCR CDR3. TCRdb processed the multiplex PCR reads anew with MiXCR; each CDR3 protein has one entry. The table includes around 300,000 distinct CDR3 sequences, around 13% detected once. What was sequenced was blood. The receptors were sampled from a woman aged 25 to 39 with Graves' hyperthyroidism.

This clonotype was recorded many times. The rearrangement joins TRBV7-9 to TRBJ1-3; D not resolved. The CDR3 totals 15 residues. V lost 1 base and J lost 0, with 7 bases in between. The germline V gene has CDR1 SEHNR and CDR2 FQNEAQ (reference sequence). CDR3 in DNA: TGTGCCAGCAGCTTAGTTGAGAGCTCTGGAAACACCATATATTTT. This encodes CASSLVESSGNTIYF.

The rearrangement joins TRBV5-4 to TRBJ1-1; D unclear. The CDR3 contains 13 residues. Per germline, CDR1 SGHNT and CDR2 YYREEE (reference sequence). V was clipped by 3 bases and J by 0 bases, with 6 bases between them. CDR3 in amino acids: CASSSPVNTEAFF. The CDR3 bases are TGTGCCAGCAGCTCACCGGTGAACACTGAAGCTTTCTTT.

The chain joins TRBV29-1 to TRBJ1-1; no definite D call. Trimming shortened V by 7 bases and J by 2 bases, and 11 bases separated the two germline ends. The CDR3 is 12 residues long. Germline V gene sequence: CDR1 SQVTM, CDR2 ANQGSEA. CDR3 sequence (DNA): TGCAGCGCTCAATCCCAAAACACTGAAGCTTTCTTT. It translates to CSAQSQNTEAFF.

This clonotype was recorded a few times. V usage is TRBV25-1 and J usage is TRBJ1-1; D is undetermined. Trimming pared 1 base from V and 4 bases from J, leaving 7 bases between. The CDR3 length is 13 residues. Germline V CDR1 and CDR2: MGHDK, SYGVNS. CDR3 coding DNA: TGTGCCAGCAGTGAATTATATGGCACTGAAGCTTTCTTT. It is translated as CASSELYGTEAFF. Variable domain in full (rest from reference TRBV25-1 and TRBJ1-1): EADIYQTPRYLVIGTGKKITLECSQTMGHDKMYWYQQDPGMELHLIHYSYGVNSTEKGDLSSESTVSRIRTEHFPLTLESARPSHTSQYLCASSELYGTEAFFGQGTRLTVV.

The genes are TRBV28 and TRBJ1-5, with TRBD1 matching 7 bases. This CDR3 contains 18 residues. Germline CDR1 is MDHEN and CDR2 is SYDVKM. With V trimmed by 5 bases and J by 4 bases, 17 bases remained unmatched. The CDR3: CASSALGDSRFGNQPQHF. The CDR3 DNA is TGTGCCAGCAGTGCTTTGGGGGACAGTAGGTTCGGGAATCAGCCCCAGCATTTT.

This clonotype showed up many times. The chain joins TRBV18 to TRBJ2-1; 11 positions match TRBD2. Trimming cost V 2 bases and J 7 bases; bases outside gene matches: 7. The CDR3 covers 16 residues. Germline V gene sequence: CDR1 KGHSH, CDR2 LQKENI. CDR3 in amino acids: CASSPYTSGRINEQFF. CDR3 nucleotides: TGTGCCAGCTCACCATACACTAGCGGGAGAATTAATGAGCAGTTCTTC.

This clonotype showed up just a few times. The DNA of the CDR3 is TGTGCCAGCAGCTTAGCGCGTCGGGGAAGCACAGATACGCAGTATTTT. Translation: CASSLARRGSTDTQYF. The V call is TRBV7-9, the J call TRBJ2-3, with a weak D call TRBD2 (5 bases). Trimming stripped 0 bases from V and 0 bases from J, with 10 bases between. This CDR3 is built from 16 residues. The V gene's germline CDR1 is SEHNR and CDR2 FQNEAQ (reference sequence).

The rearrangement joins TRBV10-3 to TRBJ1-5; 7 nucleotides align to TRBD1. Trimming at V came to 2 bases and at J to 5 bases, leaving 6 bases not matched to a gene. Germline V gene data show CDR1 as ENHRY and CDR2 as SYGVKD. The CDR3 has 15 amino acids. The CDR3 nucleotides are TGTGCCATCAGTGAGAAAGACAGGGTAGATCAGCCCCAGCATTTT. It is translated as CAISEKDRVDQPQHF.

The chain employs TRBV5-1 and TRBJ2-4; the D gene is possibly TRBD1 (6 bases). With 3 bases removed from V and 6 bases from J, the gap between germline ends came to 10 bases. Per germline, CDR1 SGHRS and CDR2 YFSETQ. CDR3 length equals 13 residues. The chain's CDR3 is CASSWDISNIQYF. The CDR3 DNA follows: TGCGCCAGCAGCTGGGACATATCAAACATTCAGTACTTC.

CDR3: CASRSQGAAEDTQYF. The CDR3, as DNA: TGTGCCAGCAGATCCCAGGGGGCGGCCGAGGATACGCAGTATTTT. This rearrangement joins TRBV6-1 to TRBJ2-3, with 8 bases fitting TRBD1. Germline CDR1 MNHNS, CDR2 SASEGT. The ends lost 6 bases at V and 6 bases at J; junction bases unmatched: 11. This CDR3 is 15 amino acids long.

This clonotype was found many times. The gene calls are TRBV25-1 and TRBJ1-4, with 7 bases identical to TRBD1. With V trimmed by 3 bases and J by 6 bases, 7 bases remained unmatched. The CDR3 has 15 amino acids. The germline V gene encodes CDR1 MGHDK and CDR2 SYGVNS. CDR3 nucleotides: TGTGCCAGCAGTGATCCGGGCAGGGGGGATGAAAAACTGTTTTTT. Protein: CASSDPGRGDEKLFF. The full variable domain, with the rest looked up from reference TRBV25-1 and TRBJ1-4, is EADIYQTPRYLVIGTGKKITLECSQTMGHDKMYWYQQDPGMELHLIHYSYGVNSTEKGDLSSESTVSRIRTEHFPLTLESARPSHTSQYLCASSDPGRGDEKLFFGSGTQLSVL.

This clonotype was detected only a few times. CDR3 DNA: TGTGCCAGCTCAGCGGATCTTGAGCAGTTCTTC. Amino acids: CASSADLEQFF. The chain employs TRBV18 and TRBJ2-1; no definite D call. The CDR3 runs 11 residues. Germline CDR1 and CDR2: KGHSH and LQKENI. V was trimmed by 5 bases and J by 9 bases, leaving 8 bases between them.

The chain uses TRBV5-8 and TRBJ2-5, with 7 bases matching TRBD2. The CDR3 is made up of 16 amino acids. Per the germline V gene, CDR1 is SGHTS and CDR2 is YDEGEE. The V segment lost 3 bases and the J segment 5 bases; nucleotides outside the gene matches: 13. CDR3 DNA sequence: TGTGCCAGCAGCTGGAGGGGCGGGAGCCGGGGGGAGACCCAGTACTTC. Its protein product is CASSWRGGSRGETQYF. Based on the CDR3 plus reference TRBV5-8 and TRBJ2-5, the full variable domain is EAGVTQSPTHLIKTRGQQATLRCSPISGHTSVYWYQQALGLGLQFLLWYDEGEERNRGNFPPRFSGRQFPNYSSELNVNALELEDSALYLCASSWRGGSRGETQYFGPGTRLLVL.

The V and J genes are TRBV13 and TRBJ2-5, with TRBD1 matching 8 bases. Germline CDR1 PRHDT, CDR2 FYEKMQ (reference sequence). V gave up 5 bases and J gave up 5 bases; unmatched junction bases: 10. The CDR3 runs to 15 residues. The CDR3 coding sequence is TGTGCCAGCAGCCCCCGTCAGGGGGCCCGTGAGACCCAGTACTTC. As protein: CASSPRQGARETQYF.

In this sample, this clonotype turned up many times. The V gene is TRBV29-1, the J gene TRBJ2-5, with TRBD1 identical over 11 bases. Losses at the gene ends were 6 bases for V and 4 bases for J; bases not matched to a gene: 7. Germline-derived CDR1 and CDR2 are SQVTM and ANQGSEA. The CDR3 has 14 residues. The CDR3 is CSVDVGTGGETQYF. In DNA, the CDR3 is TGCAGCGTAGACGTAGGGACAGGGGGAGAGACCCAGTACTTC.